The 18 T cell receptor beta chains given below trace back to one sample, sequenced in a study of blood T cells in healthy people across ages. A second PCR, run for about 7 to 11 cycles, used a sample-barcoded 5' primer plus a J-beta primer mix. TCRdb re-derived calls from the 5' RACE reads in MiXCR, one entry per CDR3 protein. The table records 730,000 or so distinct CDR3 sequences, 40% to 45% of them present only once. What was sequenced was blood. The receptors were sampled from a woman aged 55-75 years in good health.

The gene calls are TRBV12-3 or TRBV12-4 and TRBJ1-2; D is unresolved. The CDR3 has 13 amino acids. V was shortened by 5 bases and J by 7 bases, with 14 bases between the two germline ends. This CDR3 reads CASSVEGPLGYTF. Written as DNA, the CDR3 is TGTGCCAGCAGTGTTGAGGGTCCCCTTGGCTACACCTTC.

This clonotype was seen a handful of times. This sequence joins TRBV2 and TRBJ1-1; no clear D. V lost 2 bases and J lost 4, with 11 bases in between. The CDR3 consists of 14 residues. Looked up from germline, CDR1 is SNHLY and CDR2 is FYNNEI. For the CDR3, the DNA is TGTGCCAGCAGTGAAACGGCGCTAGGCACTGAAGCTTTCTTT. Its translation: CASSETALGTEAFF.

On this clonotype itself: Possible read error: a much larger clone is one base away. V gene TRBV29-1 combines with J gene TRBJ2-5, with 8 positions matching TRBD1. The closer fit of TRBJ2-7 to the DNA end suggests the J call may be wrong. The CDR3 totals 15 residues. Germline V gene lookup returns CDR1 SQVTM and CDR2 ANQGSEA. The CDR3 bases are TGCAGCGCTGAAGGGAGCAGGGGGCAAGCCTACGAGCAGTACTTC. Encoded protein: CSAEGSRGQAYEQYF.

CDR3 loop: CASSPGLAGVSTDTQYF. The CDR3 coding sequence is TGCGCCAGCAGCCCGGGACTAGCGGGGGTTAGTACAGATACGCAGTATTTT. The V and J genes are TRBV5-1 and TRBJ2-3, with 14 positions matching TRBD2. Germline lookup yields CDR1 SGHRS and CDR2 YFSETQ. This CDR3 is 17 amino acids long. After removal of 4 bases from V and 3 bases from J, the junction contained 7 bases not matched to a gene.

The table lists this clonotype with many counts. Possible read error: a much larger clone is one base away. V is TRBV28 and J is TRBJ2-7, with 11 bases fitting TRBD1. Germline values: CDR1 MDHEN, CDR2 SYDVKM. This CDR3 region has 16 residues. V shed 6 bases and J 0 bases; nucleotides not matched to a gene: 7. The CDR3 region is CASSLEGTGGSYEQYF. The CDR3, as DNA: TGTGCCAGCAGCCTTGAGGGGACAGGGGGCTCCTACGAGCAGTACTTC.

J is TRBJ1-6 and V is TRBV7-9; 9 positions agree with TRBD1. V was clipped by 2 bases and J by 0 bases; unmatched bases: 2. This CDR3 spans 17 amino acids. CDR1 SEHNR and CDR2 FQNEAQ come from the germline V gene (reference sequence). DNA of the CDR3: TGTGCCAGCAGCTTAATGGACAGGGGCTCCTATAATTCACCCCTCCACTTT. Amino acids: CASSLMDRGSYNSPLHF.

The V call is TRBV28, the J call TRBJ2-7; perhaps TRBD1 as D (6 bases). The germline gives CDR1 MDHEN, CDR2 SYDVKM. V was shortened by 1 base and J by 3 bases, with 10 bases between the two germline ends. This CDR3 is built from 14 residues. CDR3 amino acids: CASSLSPRGYEQYF. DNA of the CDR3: TGTGCCAGCAGTTTATCCCCCAGGGGCTACGAGCAGTACTTC.

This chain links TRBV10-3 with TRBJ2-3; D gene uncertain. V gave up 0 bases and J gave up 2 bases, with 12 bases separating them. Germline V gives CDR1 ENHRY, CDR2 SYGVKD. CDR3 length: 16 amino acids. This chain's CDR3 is CAISESGPTLTDTQYF. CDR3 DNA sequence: TGTGCCATCAGTGAGTCGGGCCCCACCCTCACAGATACGCAGTATTTT.

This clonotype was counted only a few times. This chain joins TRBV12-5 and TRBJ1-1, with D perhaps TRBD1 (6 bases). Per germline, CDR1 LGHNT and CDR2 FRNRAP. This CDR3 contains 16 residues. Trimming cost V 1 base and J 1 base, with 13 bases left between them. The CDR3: CASGLDGTLKNTEAFF. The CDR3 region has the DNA TGTGCTAGTGGTTTGGACGGGACACTCAAGAACACTGAAGCTTTCTTT.

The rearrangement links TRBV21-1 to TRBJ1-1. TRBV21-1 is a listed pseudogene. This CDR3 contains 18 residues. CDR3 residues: CASSDLQGGRSEFTEAFF. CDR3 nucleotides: TGTGCCAGCAGCGACCTACAAGGCGGCAGGTCGGAATTCACTGAAGCTTTCTTT.

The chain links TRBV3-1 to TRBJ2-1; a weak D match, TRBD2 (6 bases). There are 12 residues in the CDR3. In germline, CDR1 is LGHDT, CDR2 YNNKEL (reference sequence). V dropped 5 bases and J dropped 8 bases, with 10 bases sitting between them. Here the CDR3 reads CASSSRLDEQFF. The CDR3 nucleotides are TGTGCCAGCAGCTCCCGACTAGATGAGCAGTTCTTC.

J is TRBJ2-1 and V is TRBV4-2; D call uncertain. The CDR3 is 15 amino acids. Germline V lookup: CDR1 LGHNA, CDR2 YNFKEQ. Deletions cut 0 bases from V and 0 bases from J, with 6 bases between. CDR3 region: CASSQERASYNEQFF. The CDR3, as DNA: TGTGCCAGCAGCCAAGAACGGGCCTCCTACAATGAGCAGTTCTTC.

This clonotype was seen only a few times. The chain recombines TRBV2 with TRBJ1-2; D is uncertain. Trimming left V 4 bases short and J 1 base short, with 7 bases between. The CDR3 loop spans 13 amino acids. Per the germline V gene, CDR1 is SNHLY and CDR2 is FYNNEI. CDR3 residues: CASSVHSNYGYTF. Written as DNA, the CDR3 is TGTGCCAGCAGTGTGCACAGTAACTATGGCTACACCTTC.

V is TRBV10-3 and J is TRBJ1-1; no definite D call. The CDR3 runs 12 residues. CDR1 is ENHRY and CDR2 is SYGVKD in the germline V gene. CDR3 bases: TGTGCTTCGGGTAAGGGTAACACTGAAGCTTTCTTT. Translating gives CASGKGNTEAFF.

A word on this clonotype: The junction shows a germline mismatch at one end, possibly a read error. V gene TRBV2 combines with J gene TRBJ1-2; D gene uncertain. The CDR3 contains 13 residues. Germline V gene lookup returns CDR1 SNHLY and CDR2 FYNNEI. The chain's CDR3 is CACSEKGSAGYTF. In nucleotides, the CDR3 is TGTGCCTGCAGTGAAAAAGGATCAGCAGGCTACACCTTC. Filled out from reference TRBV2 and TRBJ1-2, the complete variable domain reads EPEVTQTPSHQVTQMGQEVILRCVPISNHLYFYWYRQILGQKVEFLVSFYNNEISEKSEIFDDQFSVERPDGSNFTLKIRSTKLEDSAMYFCACSEKGSAGYTFGSGTRLTVV.

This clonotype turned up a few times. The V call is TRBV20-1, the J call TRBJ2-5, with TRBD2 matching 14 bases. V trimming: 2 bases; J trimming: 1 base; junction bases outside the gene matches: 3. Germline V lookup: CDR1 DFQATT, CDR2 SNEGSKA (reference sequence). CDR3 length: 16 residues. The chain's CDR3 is CSARIGTSGGQETQYF. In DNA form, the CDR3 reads TGCAGTGCTAGAATTGGGACTAGCGGGGGCCAAGAGACCCAGTACTTC.

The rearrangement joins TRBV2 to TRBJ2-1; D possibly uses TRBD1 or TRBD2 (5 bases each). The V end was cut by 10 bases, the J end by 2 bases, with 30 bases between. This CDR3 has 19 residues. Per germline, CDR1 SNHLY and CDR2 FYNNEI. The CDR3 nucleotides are TGTGCCATCCTGACTGGTGGGGGAGAGGATGGGCTGCCCTACAATGAGCAGTTCTTC. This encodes CAILTGGGEDGLPYNEQFF.

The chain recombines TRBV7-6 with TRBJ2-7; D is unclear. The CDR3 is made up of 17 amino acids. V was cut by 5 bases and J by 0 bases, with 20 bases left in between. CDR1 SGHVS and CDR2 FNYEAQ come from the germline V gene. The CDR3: CASSPPPVRPGSYEQYF. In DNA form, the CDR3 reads TGTGCCAGCAGCCCTCCTCCGGTCCGCCCCGGCTCCTACGAGCAGTACTTC.